This TCR beta chain was sequenced during a study of T cells in tuberculosis. This CDR3 spans 16 amino acids. The trim removed 7 bases at V and 5 bases at J, leaving 9 bases unmatched. Germline-derived CDR1 and CDR2 are SGHTS and YDEGEE. After thawing and overnight rest, PBMC were stained with GMM-loaded CD1B tetramer, viability dye and anti-CD3 for sorting. The CD1B tetramers carried C32 glucose monomycolate purified from Rhodococcus equi. Chain pairing is unknown; alpha and beta were sequenced separately. The table came from immunoSEQ multiplex PCR; TCRdb's copy has only in-frame clones and leaves some out. The sample records tens of thousands of clones, around 90% being singletons.

The material sequenced was CD1b-GMM tetramer-negative cells sorted from PBMCs. The clonotype was recovered from an adult woman with latent tuberculosis. The V and J genes are TRBV5-8 and TRBJ2-2, with TRBD1 identical over 12 bases. Here the CDR3 reads CASPMGQGAVTGELFF. DNA of the CDR3: TGTGCCAGCCCGATGGGACAGGGGGCTGTTACCGGGGAGCTGTTTTTT.